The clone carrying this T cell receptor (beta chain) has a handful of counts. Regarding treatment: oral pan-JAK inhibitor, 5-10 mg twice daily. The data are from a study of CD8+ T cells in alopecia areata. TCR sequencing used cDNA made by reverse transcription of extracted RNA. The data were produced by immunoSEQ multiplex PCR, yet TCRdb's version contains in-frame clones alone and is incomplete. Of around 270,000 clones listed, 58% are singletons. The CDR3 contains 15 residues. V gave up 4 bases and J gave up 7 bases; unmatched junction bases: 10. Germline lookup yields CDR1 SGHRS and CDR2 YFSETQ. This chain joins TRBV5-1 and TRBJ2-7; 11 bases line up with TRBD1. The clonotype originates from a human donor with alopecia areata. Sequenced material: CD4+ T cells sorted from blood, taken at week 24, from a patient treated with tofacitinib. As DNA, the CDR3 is TGCGCCAGCAGCGCGTCGGGACAGGGGGGTGCGGAGCAGTACTTC. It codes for CASSASGQGGAEQYF.